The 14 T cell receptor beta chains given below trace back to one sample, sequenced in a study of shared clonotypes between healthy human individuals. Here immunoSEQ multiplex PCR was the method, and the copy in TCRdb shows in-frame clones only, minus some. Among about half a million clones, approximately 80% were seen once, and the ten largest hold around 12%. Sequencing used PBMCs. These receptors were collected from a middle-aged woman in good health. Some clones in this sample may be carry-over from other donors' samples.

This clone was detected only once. The CDR3 sequence is CASSVEGSPGNIQYF. CDR3 in DNA: TGTGCCAGCAGTGTAGAAGGGTCCCCGGGGAACATTCAGTACTTC. The chain uses TRBV28 and TRBJ2-4, with a tentative D call TRBD2 (5 bases). CDR1 MDHEN and CDR2 SYDVKM come from the germline V gene. The CDR3 sequence is 15 residues long. Deletions cut 5 bases from V and 7 bases from J, with 18 bases between.

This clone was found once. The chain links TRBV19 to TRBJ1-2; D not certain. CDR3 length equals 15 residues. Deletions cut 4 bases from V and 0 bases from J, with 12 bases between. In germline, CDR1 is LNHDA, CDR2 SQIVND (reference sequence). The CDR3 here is CASSRAGDSNYGYTF. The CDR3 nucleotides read TGTGCCAGTAGTAGGGCCGGGGATTCTAACTATGGCTACACCTTC.

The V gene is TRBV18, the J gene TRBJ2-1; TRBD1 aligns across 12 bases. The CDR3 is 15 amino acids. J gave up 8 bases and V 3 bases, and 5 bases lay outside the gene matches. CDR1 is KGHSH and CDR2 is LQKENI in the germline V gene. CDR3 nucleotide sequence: TGTGCCAGCTCACCGCAGGGACAGGGGGCCGATGAGCAGTTCTTC. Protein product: CASSPQGQGADEQFF.

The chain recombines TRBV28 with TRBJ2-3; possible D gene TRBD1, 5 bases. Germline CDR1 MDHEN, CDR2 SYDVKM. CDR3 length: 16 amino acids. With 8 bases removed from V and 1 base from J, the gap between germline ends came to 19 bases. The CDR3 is CASLSDQGTGTDTQYF. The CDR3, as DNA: TGTGCCAGCCTAAGCGACCAGGGAACGGGCACAGATACGCAGTATTTT.

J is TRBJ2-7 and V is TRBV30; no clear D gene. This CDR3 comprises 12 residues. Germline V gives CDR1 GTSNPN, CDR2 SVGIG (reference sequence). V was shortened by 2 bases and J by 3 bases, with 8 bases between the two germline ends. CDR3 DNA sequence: TGTGCCTGGAGTCCACACGTCTACGAGCAGTACTTC. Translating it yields CAWSPHVYEQYF. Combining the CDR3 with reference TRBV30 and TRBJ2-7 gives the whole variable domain SQTIHQWPATLVQPVGSPLSLECTVEGTSNPNLYWYRQAAGRGLQLLFYSVGIGQISSEVPQNLSASRPQDRQFILSSKKLLLSDSGFYLCAWSPHVYEQYFGPGTRLTVT.

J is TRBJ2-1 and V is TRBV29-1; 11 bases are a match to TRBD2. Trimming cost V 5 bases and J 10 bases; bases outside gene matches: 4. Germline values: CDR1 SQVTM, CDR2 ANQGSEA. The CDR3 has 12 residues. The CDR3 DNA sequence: TGCAGCGTTCGGCTAGCGGGAGGCGAGCAGTTCTTC. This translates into CSVRLAGGEQFF.

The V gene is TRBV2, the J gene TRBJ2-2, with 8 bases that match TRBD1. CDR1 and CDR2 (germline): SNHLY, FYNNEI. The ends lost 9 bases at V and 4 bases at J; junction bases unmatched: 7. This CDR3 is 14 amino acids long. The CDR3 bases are TGTGCCAGTGCCCCCGGGACAGGCACCGGGGAGCTGTTTTTT. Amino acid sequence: CASAPGTGTGELFF.

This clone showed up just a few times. CDR3 nucleotides: TGTGCCACCAGCAGAGAGGTGACAGTTGTTCCCTACAATGAGCAGTTCTTC. This sequence encodes CATSREVTVVPYNEQFF. The genes are TRBV15 and TRBJ2-1; TRBD1 might be the D (5 bases). V lost 0 bases to trimming and J lost 2 bases, with 14 bases between them. CDR3 length: 17 amino acids. Germline V gene data show CDR1 as LNHNV and CDR2 as YYDKDF (reference sequence).

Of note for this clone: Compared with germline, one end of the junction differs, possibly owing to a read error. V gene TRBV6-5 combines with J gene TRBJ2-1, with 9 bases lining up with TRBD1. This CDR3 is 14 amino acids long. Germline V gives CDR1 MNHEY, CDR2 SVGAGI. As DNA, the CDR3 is TGTGCCACCAGTGACAGGGGGTGGCACAATGAGCAGTTCTTC. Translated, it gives CATSDRGWHNEQFF.

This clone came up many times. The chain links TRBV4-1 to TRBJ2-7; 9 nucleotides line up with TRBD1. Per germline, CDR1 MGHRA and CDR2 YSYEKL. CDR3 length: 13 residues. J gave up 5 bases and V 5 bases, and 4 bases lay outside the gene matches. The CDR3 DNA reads TGCGCCAGCAGCGCACAGGGGGCCCACGAGCAGTACTTC. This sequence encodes CASSAQGAHEQYF.

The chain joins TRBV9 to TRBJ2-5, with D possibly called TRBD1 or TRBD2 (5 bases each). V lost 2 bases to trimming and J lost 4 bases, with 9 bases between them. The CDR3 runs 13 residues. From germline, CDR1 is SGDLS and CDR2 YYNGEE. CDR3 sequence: CASSVGGRETQYF. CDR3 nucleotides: TGTGCCAGCAGCGTTGGGGGTAGAGAGACCCAGTACTTC.

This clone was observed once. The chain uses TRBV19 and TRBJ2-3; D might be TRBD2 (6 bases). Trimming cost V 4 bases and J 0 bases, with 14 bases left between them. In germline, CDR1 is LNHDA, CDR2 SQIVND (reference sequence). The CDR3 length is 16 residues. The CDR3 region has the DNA TGTGCCAGTAGTACCTTCCGGGAGCGGAGCACAGATACGCAGTATTTT. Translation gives CASSTFRERSTDTQYF.

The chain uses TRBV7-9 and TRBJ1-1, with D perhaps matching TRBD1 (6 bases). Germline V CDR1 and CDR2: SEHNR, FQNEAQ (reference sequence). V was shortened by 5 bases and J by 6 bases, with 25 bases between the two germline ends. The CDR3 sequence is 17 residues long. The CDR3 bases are TGTGCCAGCAGCCCCTGGGGGCAACCGGGGCGGGGGGCTGAAGCTTTCTTT. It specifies CASSPWGQPGRGAEAFF.

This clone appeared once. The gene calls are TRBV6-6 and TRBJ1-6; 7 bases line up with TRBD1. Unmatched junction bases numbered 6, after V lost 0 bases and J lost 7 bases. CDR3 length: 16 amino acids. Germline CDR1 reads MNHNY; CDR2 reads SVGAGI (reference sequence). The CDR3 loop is CASSYSKTGLNSPLHF. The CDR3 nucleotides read TGTGCCAGCAGTTACTCTAAGACAGGGTTAAATTCACCCCTCCACTTT.